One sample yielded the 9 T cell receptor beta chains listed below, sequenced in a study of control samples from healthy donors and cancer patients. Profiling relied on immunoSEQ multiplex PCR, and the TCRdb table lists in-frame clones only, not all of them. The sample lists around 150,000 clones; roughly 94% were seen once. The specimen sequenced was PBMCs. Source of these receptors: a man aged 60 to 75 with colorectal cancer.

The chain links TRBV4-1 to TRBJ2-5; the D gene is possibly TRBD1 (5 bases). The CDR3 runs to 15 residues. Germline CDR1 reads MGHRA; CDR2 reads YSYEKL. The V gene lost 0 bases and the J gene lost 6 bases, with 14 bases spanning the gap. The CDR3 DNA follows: TGCGCCAGCAGCCAAGAAACAGGCGAAGTAAAGACCCAGTACTTC. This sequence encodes CASSQETGEVKTQYF.

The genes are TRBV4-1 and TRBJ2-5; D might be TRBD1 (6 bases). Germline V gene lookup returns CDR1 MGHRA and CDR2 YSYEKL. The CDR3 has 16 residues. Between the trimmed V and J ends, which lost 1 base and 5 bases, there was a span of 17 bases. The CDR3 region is CASSQGFGAGDETQYF. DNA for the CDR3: TGCGCCAGCAGCCAAGGATTCGGGGCAGGGGACGAGACCCAGTACTTC.

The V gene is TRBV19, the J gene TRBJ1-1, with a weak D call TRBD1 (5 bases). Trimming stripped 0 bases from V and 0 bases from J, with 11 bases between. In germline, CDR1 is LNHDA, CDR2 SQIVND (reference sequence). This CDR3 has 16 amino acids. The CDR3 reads CASSIDPRGMNTEAFF. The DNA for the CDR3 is TGTGCCAGTAGTATAGATCCCCGGGGGATGAACACTGAAGCTTTCTTT.

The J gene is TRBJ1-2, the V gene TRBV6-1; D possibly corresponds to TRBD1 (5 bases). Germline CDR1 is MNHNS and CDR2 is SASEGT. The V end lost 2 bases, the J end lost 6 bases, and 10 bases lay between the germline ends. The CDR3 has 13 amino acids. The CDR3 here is CASSEMGRDGYTF. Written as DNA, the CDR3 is TGTGCCAGCAGTGAAATGGGGCGGGATGGCTACACCTTC.

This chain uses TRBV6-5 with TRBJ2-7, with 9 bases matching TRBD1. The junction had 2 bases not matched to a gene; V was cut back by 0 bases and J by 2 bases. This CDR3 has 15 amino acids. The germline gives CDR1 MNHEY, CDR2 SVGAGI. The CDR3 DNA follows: TGTGCCAGCAGTTACTCAGGACAGGGGACCTACGAGCAGTACTTC. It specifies CASSYSGQGTYEQYF.

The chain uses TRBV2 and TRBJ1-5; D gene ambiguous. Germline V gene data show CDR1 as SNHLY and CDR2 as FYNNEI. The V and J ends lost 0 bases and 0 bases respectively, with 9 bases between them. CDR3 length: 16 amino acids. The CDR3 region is CASSEARGNSNQPQHF. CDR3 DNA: TGTGCCAGCAGTGAAGCACGAGGGAATAGCAATCAGCCCCAGCATTTT.

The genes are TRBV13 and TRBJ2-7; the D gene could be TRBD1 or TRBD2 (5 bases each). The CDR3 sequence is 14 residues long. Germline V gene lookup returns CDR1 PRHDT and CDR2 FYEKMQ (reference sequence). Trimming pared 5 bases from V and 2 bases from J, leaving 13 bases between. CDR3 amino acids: CASSPGRGAYEQYF. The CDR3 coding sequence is TGTGCCAGCAGCCCGGGACGGGGCGCCTACGAGCAGTACTTC.

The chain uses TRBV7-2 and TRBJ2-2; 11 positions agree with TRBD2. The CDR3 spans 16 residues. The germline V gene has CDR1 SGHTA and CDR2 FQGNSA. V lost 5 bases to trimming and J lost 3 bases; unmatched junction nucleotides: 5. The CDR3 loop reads CASSPGGLADTGELFF. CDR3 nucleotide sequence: TGTGCCAGCAGCCCGGGGGGACTAGCGGACACCGGGGAGCTGTTTTTT.

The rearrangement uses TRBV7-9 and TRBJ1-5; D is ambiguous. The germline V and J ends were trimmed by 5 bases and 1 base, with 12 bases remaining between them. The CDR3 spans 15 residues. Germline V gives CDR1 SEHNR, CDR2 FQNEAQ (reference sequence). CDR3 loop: CASSPQEASNQPQHF. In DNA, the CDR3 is TGTGCCAGCAGCCCCCAGGAGGCGAGCAATCAGCCCCAGCATTTT.